What follows are 14 T cell receptor beta chains derived from one specimen sequenced in a study of T cells in Graves' hyperthyroidism and ophthalmopathy. RNA transcripts yielded amplified TCR beta CDR3 regions. The study used the HTBI primer set for a first-round RT-PCR of the TCR CDR3. TCRdb re-called the multiplex PCR reads with MiXCR, one entry per CDR3 protein. The sample carries hundreds of thousands of distinct CDR3 sequences, about 15% recorded once. The sample taken for sequencing was blood. These receptors were obtained from a woman aged 55-75 years with Graves' ophthalmopathy.

This clonotype has at least ten counts. The V call is TRBV28, the J call TRBJ2-1; the D gene could be TRBD1 or TRBD2 (6 bases each). The CDR3 covers 16 residues. Germline-derived CDR1 and CDR2 are MDHEN and SYDVKM. V was pared by 5 bases and J by 6 bases, with 20 bases between. This CDR3 reads CASSQTGRGHFNEQFF. CDR3 nucleotides: TGTGCCAGCAGTCAAACGGGCCGGGGGCACTTCAATGAGCAGTTCTTC.

This clonotype has at least ten counts. J is TRBJ2-7 and V is TRBV5-5, with D possibly being TRBD1 (6 bases). The germline V gene encodes CDR1 SGHKS and CDR2 YYEKEE (reference sequence). This CDR3 contains 15 residues. Trimming cost V 5 bases and J 2 bases, with 17 bases left between them. The CDR3, as DNA: TGTGCCAGCAGGAGTCTCCGGGACACAACCTACGAGCAGTACTTC. This encodes CASRSLRDTTYEQYF.

In its sample, this clonotype was seen a few times. This chain uses TRBV4-1 with TRBJ2-7, with TRBD1 as a possible D gene (6 bases). V was trimmed by 4 bases and J by 3 bases, leaving 19 bases between them. The CDR3 totals 16 residues. Per germline, CDR1 MGHRA and CDR2 YSYEKL. CDR3 coding DNA: TGCGCCAGCAGCCCGCAGGGGCAACTCTATTACTACGAGCAGTACTTC. It specifies CASSPQGQLYYYEQYF.

This clonotype was counted ten times or more. The rearrangement uses TRBV5-5 and TRBJ2-2, with D possibly matching TRBD1 (6 bases). Germline-derived CDR1 and CDR2 are SGHKS and YYEKEE (reference sequence). Trimming cost V 4 bases and J 0 bases, with 10 bases left between them. The CDR3 sequence is 15 residues long. CDR3 protein: CASSTTGANTGELFF. Here the CDR3 DNA reads TGTGCCAGCAGCACGACAGGCGCGAACACCGGGGAGCTGTTTTTT.

There are many counts of this clonotype. The chain recombines TRBV27 with TRBJ1-1; tentative D call: TRBD1 (6 bases). Trimming took 6 bases from V and 5 from J, leaving 19 bases between them. Germline V gene data show CDR1 as MNHEY and CDR2 as SMNVEV (reference sequence). This CDR3 is built from 15 residues. CDR3 sequence (DNA): TGTGCCAGCAGACCGAGGGGGGGCGCGGGAACTGAAGCTTTCTTT. Its protein product is CASRPRGGAGTEAFF.

This clonotype has just a few counts. The V gene is TRBV6-1, the J gene TRBJ2-2; 11 bases are a match to TRBD1. This CDR3 has 14 residues. Germline values: CDR1 MNHNS, CDR2 SASEGT. The CDR3 region is CAGTGGLNTGELFF. In DNA form, the CDR3 reads TGTGCTGGGACAGGGGGTCTGAACACCGGGGAGCTGTTTTTT.

V and J are TRBV5-1 and TRBJ1-2; D gene unclear. Germline values: CDR1 SGHRS, CDR2 YFSETQ. V dropped 4 bases and J dropped 4 bases, with 17 bases sitting between them. CDR3 length: 15 amino acids. CDR3 residues: CASSPMDGASYGYTF. The CDR3 nucleotides are TGCGCCAGCAGCCCAATGGACGGAGCCTCCTATGGCTACACCTTC.

This clonotype appeared many times. V gene TRBV29-1 combines with J gene TRBJ2-7; a possible D gene is TRBD1 (7 bases). The CDR3 loop spans 12 amino acids. V gave up 5 bases and J gave up 5 bases, with 13 bases separating them. Per the germline V gene, CDR1 is SQVTM and CDR2 is ANQGSEA. CDR3 region: CSVRAGGNEQYF. DNA of the CDR3: TGCAGCGTTCGGGCAGGGGGGAACGAGCAGTACTTC.

There are a few counts of this clonotype. For the CDR3, the DNA is TGTGCCAGCAGCTTAAGAGGGGCAAATACGCAGTATTTT. It yields the protein CASSLRGANTQYF. This chain joins TRBV7-3 and TRBJ2-3; either TRBD1 or TRBD2 may supply D (5 bases each). Per germline, CDR1 SGHTA and CDR2 FQGTGA. The CDR3 sequence is 13 residues long. V gave up 1 base and J gave up 7 bases, with 9 bases separating them.

In DNA form, the CDR3 reads TGTGCCAGCAGCTTAGCGGGCCAAAACGAAAAACTGTTTTTT. Translating gives CASSLAGQNEKLFF. The V gene is TRBV7-9, the J gene TRBJ1-4; D remains unclear. The length of the CDR3 is 14 residues. The V end lost 0 bases, the J end lost 8 bases, and 10 bases lay between the germline ends. CDR1 and CDR2 (germline): SEHNR, FQNEAQ (reference sequence).

The V gene is TRBV3-1, the J gene TRBJ2-6; 11 bases match TRBD1. The CDR3 sequence is 18 residues long. J gave up 3 bases and V 0 bases, and 4 bases lay outside the gene matches. Germline CDR1 is LGHDT and CDR2 is YNNKEL (reference sequence). The CDR3 region is CASSQEWTGGVGANVLTF. The CDR3 DNA follows: TGTGCCAGCAGCCAAGAGTGGACAGGGGGCGTTGGGGCCAACGTCCTGACTTTC.

In this sample, this clonotype turned up many times. The chain has TRBV20-1 and TRBJ2-7; 12 nucleotides agree with TRBD1. V was clipped by 6 bases and J by 3 bases; unmatched bases: 12. CDR3 length: 16 residues. Germline V gene data show CDR1 as DFQATT and CDR2 as SNEGSKA (reference sequence). CDR3 in DNA: TGCAGTGCGACTCCCCCCGGGACAGGGGGCTTCTACGAGCAGTACTTC. Amino acid sequence: CSATPPGTGGFYEQYF.

This clonotype was counted many times. CDR3 in amino acids: CASSGQAATDTQYF. The CDR3 DNA follows: TGTGCCAGCAGTGGACAGGCCGCCACAGATACGCAGTATTTT. The chain links TRBV2 to TRBJ2-3; perhaps TRBD1 as D (6 bases). The CDR3 loop spans 14 amino acids. In germline, CDR1 is SNHLY, CDR2 FYNNEI. V lost 4 bases to trimming and J lost 2 bases, with 10 bases between them.

There are many counts of this clonotype. The V and J genes are TRBV5-1 and TRBJ2-3; D not certain. Trimming removed 4 bases at V and 5 bases at J, with 11 bases between. Germline V gene data show CDR1 as SGHRS and CDR2 as YFSETQ. The CDR3 has 13 residues. CDR3 coding DNA: TGCGCCAGCAGCCCCCTCGATGAAGATACGCAGTATTTT. Protein: CASSPLDEDTQYF.